This T cell receptor beta chain was identified in a study of blood T cells in healthy people across ages. The second PCR ran about 6 to 12 cycles with a sample-barcoded 5' primer and J-beta primers. Researchers report that a template-switch adaptor with 12 random nucleotides tagged each cDNA molecule. Paired-end reads containing CDR3 totaled no fewer than 3 million for each sample. TCRdb reanalysed the 5' RACE reads using MiXCR and keeps one entry per CDR3 protein. The repertoire consists of 710,000 or so distinct CDR3 sequences, with roughly 32% occurring once and the leading ten covering 15%. CDR3 length: 16 residues. Germline CDR1 and CDR2: SGHDT and YYEEEE. Trimming at V came to 5 bases and at J to 6 bases, leaving 14 bases not matched to a gene. Each sample used at least 6 million PBMCs. This clonotype occurred many times.

The sample consisted of blood. The source of this sequence is a woman older than 75 in good health. The rearrangement links TRBV5-6 to TRBJ1-2; TRBD1 aligns across 9 bases. In DNA, the CDR3 is TGTGCCAGCAGTACCGGGACAGGGAGAAATTTAGATGGCTACACCTTC. Encoded protein: CASSTGTGRNLDGYTF.